A single sample is the source of the 4 T cell receptor beta chains below, sequenced in a study of T cells in Graves' hyperthyroidism and ophthalmopathy. Amplification of TCR beta CDR3 regions used RNA as the template. The TCR CDR3 was amplified in a first-round RT-PCR using the HTBI primer set. TCRdb re-derived calls from the multiplex PCR reads in MiXCR, one entry per CDR3 protein. The table lists about 640,000 distinct CDR3 sequences, about 20% of them singletons. The sequencing input was blood. Receptors were obtained from a man in his thirties or forties with Graves' ophthalmopathy.

This clonotype has more than one count but fewer than ten. The chain has TRBV4-1 and TRBJ2-1, with 8 bases fitting TRBD2. Per germline, CDR1 MGHRA and CDR2 YSYEKL. V trimming: 2 bases; J trimming: 7 bases; junction bases outside the gene matches: 10. This CDR3 spans 16 amino acids. Here the CDR3 DNA reads TGCGCCAGCAGCCAACACGTAGCGGGATCTAATAATGAGCAGTTCTTC. It codes for CASSQHVAGSNNEQFF.

At least ten counts were recorded for this clonotype. The CDR3 nucleotides read TGTGCCAGCAGTTTACGGGGAGCGGGCCTGCTTCCAAATACGCAGTATTTT. This sequence encodes CASSLRGAGLLPNTQYF. The rearrangement uses TRBV27 and TRBJ2-3; tentative D call: TRBD2 (6 bases). V shed 2 bases and J shed 7 bases, with 22 bases lying between them. There are 17 residues in the CDR3. Germline V gives CDR1 MNHEY, CDR2 SMNVEV (reference sequence).

This clonotype was counted only a few times. The chain uses TRBV7-3 and TRBJ2-5, with 9 bases lining up with TRBD2. The CDR3 is 15 residues long. CDR1 and CDR2 (germline): SGHTA, FQGTGA. Trimming removed 1 base from V and 5 bases from J; junction bases left unmatched: 5. The CDR3 DNA follows: TGTGCCAGCAGCTTAAATCCGCGGGGGGGGGAGACCCAGTACTTC. Translating gives CASSLNPRGGETQYF.

The chain has TRBV27 and TRBJ1-1; D uncertain. The CDR3 runs to 18 residues. Trimming shortened V by 3 bases and J by 7 bases, and 27 bases separated the two germline ends. CDR1 and CDR2 from the germline V gene are MNHEY and SMNVEV (reference sequence). DNA of the CDR3: TGTGCCAGCAGTTTGGAGGTTAGGGCAGGTGGTCAACGGGATGAAGCTTTCTTT. It yields the protein CASSLEVRAGGQRDEAFF.